This is a list of T cell receptor beta chains from one sample in a study of shared clonotypes between healthy human individuals. Generated by immunoSEQ multiplex PCR, the TCRdb table keeps only in-frame clones and is missing some. The sample holds about a million clones, 60% to 85% seen once. Sequenced: memory CD4+ T cells from PBMCs. These receptor sequences come from a man aged 18 to 30 in good health. Some clones in this sample may be carry-over from other donors' samples. Each CDR3 is given with its conserved first and last residue. A D gene is named only where the DNA matches it firmly. Rows give clone size only sometimes, using once, few, many, or a class for an expanded clone.

clone size	V gene	J gene	CDR3 length	D gene	CDR3 protein	CDR3 DNA
few	TRBV7-9	TRBJ1-5	12	-	CASSYSAQPQHF	TGTGCCAGCAGCTACTCGGCTCAGCCCCAGCATTTT
-	TRBV4-1	TRBJ2-4	14	-	CASSQEGTSNIQYF	TGCGCCAGCAGCCAAGAAGGGACGTCGAACATTCAGTACTTC
-	TRBV5-4	TRBJ2-5	15	TRBD2	CASSLRGLALETQYF	TGTGCCAGCAGCTTGCGTGGACTAGCTCTCGAGACCCAGTACTTC
once	TRBV29-1	TRBJ2-1	13	TRBD2	CSVRLAGGYEQFF	TGCAGCGTCAGACTAGCGGGAGGTTATGAGCAGTTCTTC
-	TRBV27	TRBJ2-1	11	-	CASSRDNEQFF	TGTGCCAGCAGCCGCGACAATGAGCAGTTCTTC
-	TRBV6-5	TRBJ2-3	13	-	CASSRLNTDTQYF	TGTGCCAGCAGTAGGCTTAACACAGATACGCAGTATTTT
-	TRBV27	TRBJ2-5	13	TRBD1	CASRGTGGITQYF	TGTGCCAGCAGGGGGACAGGGGGCATTACCCAGTACTTC
-	TRBV10-2	TRBJ2-7	12	-	CASRDRDYEQYF	TGCGCCAGCAGGGACCGAGACTACGAGCAGTACTTC
-	TRBV18	TRBJ1-4	16	TRBD1	CASSSNRDTGDEKLFF	TGTGCCAGCTCAAGCAATCGGGATACAGGGGATGAAAAACTGTTTTTT
-	TRBV6-6	TRBJ2-7	13	-	CASSYSGRYEQYF	TGTGCCAGCAGTTACTCCGGACGATACGAGCAGTACTTC
-	TRBV7-2	TRBJ2-5	15	-	CASSPPAGRQETQYF	TGTGCCAGCAGCCCCCCGGCAGGACGGCAAGAGACCCAGTACTTC
-	TRBV20-1	TRBJ1-1	11	-	CSASFRTEAFF	TGCAGTGCTTCTTTTCGCACTGAAGCTTTCTTT
-	TRBV29-1	TRBJ1-2	13	TRBD1	CSVNRGSHYGYTF	TGCAGCGTCAACAGGGGATCCCACTATGGCTACACCTTC
-	TRBV28	TRBJ2-5	17	TRBD1	CASSLGTGAALSETQYF	TGTGCCAGCAGTTTAGGAACAGGGGCGGCCCTTTCAGAGACCCAGTACTTC
-	TRBV7-2	TRBJ1-2	14	-	CASSPSAVSYGYTF	TGTGCCAGCAGCCCATCGGCAGTCTCCTATGGCTACACCTTC
-	TRBV4-3	TRBJ2-1	15	TRBD2	CASSQGGGSYNEQFF	TGCGCCAGCAGCCAGGGCGGGGGGTCCTACAATGAGCAGTTCTTC
once	TRBV6-6	TRBJ2-7	13	-	CASGADRSYEQYF	TGTGCCTCCGGAGCAGACAGGTCCTACGAGCAGTACTTC
-	TRBV6-5	TRBJ1-5	13	-	CASKGGQGQPQHF	TGTGCCAGCAAGGGGGGGCAAGGGCAGCCCCAGCATTTT
-	TRBV6-1	TRBJ1-5	16	TRBD1	CASSGETGMGRQPQHF	TGTGCCAGCAGTGGCGAGACAGGGATGGGAAGGCAGCCCCAGCATTTT
-	TRBV5-1	TRBJ1-6	11	-	CASSAGPTLHF	TGCGCCAGCAGCGCAGGCCCGACCCTCCACTTT
-	TRBV6-5	TRBJ1-5	15	-	CASSYSYVSNQPQHF	TGTGCCAGCAGTTACTCATATGTTAGCAATCAGCCCCAGCATTTT
-	TRBV6-5	TRBJ1-1	11	-	CASSLSTEAFF	TGTGCCAGCAGTCTGAGCACTGAAGCTTTCTTT
-	TRBV7-8	TRBJ1-1	13	-	CASSPRTVTEAFF	TGTGCCAGCAGCCCCCGGACAGTCACTGAAGCTTTCTTT
-	TRBV12-2	TRBJ2-7	15	-	CASRCPGTATYEQYF	TGTGCAAGTCGCTGCCCCGGGACAGCTACCTACGAGCAGTACTTC
-	TRBV29-1	TRBJ2-4	14	-	CSVEAQGGRNIQYF	TGCAGCGTTGAGGCCCAGGGGGGGCGAAACATTCAGTACTTC
-	TRBV5-1	TRBJ2-5	16	TRBD2	CASSLVAGGEQETQYF	TGCGCCAGCAGCCTGGTCGCGGGAGGGGAACAAGAGACCCAGTACTTC
-	TRBV6-5	TRBJ1-1	15	TRBD1	CASSGQGAQNTEAFF	TGTGCCAGCAGTGGACAGGGGGCGCAGAACACTGAAGCTTTCTTT
-	TRBV7-3	TRBJ2-5	15	TRBD2	CASSLDGRAEETQYF	TGTGCCAGCAGCTTAGACGGGAGGGCCGAAGAGACCCAGTACTTC